This T cell receptor beta chain was captured by sequencing in a study of blood T cells in healthy people across ages. A second about 7 to 12 cycle PCR used barcoded and J-beta primers. MiXCR, applied by TCRdb to the 5' RACE reads, yields one record per CDR3 protein. The data contain approximately 780,000 distinct CDR3 sequences, around 25% of them singletons. CDR3 length equals 16 residues. V lost 0 bases and J 4 bases, leaving 14 bases between the germline ends. Germline CDR1 reads SGHTA; CDR2 reads FQGNSA. Donors gave around 9.8 milliliters of peripheral blood apiece. Researchers isolated at least 7 million PBMCs per sample. The data were also submitted as part of a second study, on T cells of mothers and their children. According to that study: Researchers report slightly higher, though non-significant, overlap in related mother-child pairs than in unrelated pairs.

The specimen was blood. This receptor was obtained from a boy aged 5-17 years in good health. The rearrangement joins TRBV7-2 to TRBJ2-3, with D perhaps being TRBD1 or TRBD2 (5 bases each). Here the CDR3 DNA reads TGTGCCAGCAGCTTAGCTCCGGGACCAGGGCCAGATACGCAGTATTTT. This translates into CASSLAPGPGPDTQYF.